The 8 T cell receptor beta chains in this list originate from one sample, sequenced in a study of molecular identifiers for immune sequencing clone quantification. TCRdb independently ran MiXCR on the PCR reads; one entry per CDR3 protein. The repertoire holds 460,000 or so distinct CDR3 sequences, with 25% as singletons. The sequenced sample was naive CD8+ T cells from blood, with Jurkat cell RNA spiked in. The subset is: FACS-sorted CD8+CD4-CCR7+CD45RA+ naive T cells. The source of these receptors is a human donor in good health. Some libraries in this study had Jurkat cell RNA spiked in.

Written as DNA, the CDR3 is TGCCGCGGGGATGACCTTTCAGATACGCAGTATTTT. Protein: CRGDDLSDTQYF. This sequence joins TRBV29-1 and TRBJ2-3; tentative D call: TRBD2 (6 bases). The CDR3 totals 12 residues. From germline, CDR1 is SQVTM and CDR2 ANQGSEA.

Of note for this clonotype: An end of the junction does not agree with germline; a read error may underlie this. The chain uses TRBV4-3 and TRBJ2-1; 10 positions agree with TRBD1. Germline V gene lookup returns CDR1 LGHNA and CDR2 YSLEER. This CDR3 contains 14 residues. CDR3 loop: CASSPGTGVDERFF. The CDR3 DNA reads TGCGCCAGCAGCCCCGGGACAGGGGTCGATGAGCGGTTCTTC.

This clonotype has more than one count but fewer than ten. The rearrangement uses TRBV10-2 and TRBJ1-1, with D unclear. The germline gives CDR1 WSHSY, CDR2 SAAADI. V lost 7 bases and J lost 0, with 18 bases in between. The CDR3 covers 16 residues. CDR3: CASTDNFEGVNTEAFF. In DNA, the CDR3 is TGCGCCAGCACCGACAACTTTGAGGGAGTGAACACTGAAGCTTTCTTT.

This clonotype was counted at least ten times. The gene calls are TRBV7-9 and TRBJ1-4; D is uncertain. Germline V gives CDR1 SEHNR, CDR2 FQNEAQ (reference sequence). The CDR3 spans 16 residues. Trimming removed 5 bases at V and 0 bases at J, with 13 bases between. CDR3 loop: CASSATFTTTNEKLFF. CDR3 nucleotide sequence: TGTGCCAGCAGCGCAACTTTTACCACAACTAATGAAAAACTGTTTTTT.

The chain carries TRBV13 and TRBJ2-7; 15 nucleotides align to TRBD2. V was clipped by 4 bases and J by 5 bases; unmatched bases: 9. The CDR3 runs to 17 residues. Per germline, CDR1 PRHDT and CDR2 FYEKMQ (reference sequence). CDR3 loop: CASSYGLAGGPNNEQYF. The CDR3 DNA is TGTGCCAGCAGCTACGGACTAGCGGGGGGGCCGAACAACGAGCAGTACTTC.

Of note for this clonotype: At one end the junction does not follow the germline gene, possibly because of a read error. The J gene is TRBJ1-4, the V gene TRBV4-3; no reliable D call. CDR3 size: 14 residues. Germline V CDR1 and CDR2: LGHNA, YSLEER. The CDR3: CASSQVPENEKLIF. The CDR3 nucleotides read TGCGCCAGCAGCCAAGTGCCGGAGAATGAAAAACTGATTTTT.

The chain combines TRBV14 with TRBJ2-7; a weak D match, TRBD1 (7 bases). Trimming removed 4 bases from V and 2 bases from J, with 24 bases in between. Germline CDR1 is SGHDN and CDR2 is FVKESK. CDR3 length: 18 amino acids. CDR3 in amino acids: CASSLTTWRRGEAYEQYF. The CDR3 coding sequence is TGTGCCAGCAGCCTAACCACGTGGCGCAGGGGGGAAGCCTACGAGCAGTACTTC.

This clonotype was recorded many times. V gene TRBV11-2 combines with J gene TRBJ2-5; D is perhaps TRBD2 (5 bases). The CDR3 extends over 12 amino acids. Trimming took off 8 bases at V and 4 bases at J, with 11 bases between the two ends. The V gene's germline CDR1 is SGHAT and CDR2 FQNNGV. In nucleotides, the CDR3 is TGTGCCAGCGGAATAGCGTCAGAGACCCAGTACTTC. It translates to CASGIASETQYF.